The 24 T cell receptor beta chains given below trace back to one sample, sequenced in a study of blood T cell repertoires in COVID-19. Some clones are missing from TCRdb's copy, which holds only in-frame ones; the method was immunoSEQ multiplex PCR. The sample contains 80,000 to 90,000 clones, approximately 83% of which appear only once. The sequenced material came from peripheral blood. Receptor source: a woman in her seventies with acute or convalescent COVID-19.

The V and J genes are TRBV7-8 and TRBJ1-1; 8 bases agree with TRBD1. The CDR3 has 15 amino acids. Trimming at V came to 5 bases and at J to 2 bases, leaving 7 bases not matched to a gene. Germline CDR1 is SGHVS and CDR2 is FQNEAQ. CDR3 in DNA: TGTGCCAGCAGCCCACGGGGACAGGCAAACACTGAAGCTTTCTTT. Its translation: CASSPRGQANTEAFF.

J is TRBJ2-3 and V is TRBV3-1 (or the pseudogene TRBV3-2), with 7 bases lining up with TRBD2. The CDR3 spans 15 residues. J gave up 5 bases and V 4 bases, and 9 bases lay outside the gene matches. The germline CDR1 and CDR2 sequences are LGHDT and YNNKEL (reference sequence). CDR3 amino acids: CASSPRTSVIDTQYF. Written as DNA, the CDR3 is TGTGCCAGCAGCCCGCGGACTAGTGTGATAGATACGCAGTATTTT.

The gene calls are TRBV5-1 and TRBJ2-7; 8 nucleotides align to TRBD1. Per germline, CDR1 SGHRS and CDR2 YFSETQ. The CDR3 has 16 residues. V trimming: 4 bases; J trimming: 5 bases; junction bases outside the gene matches: 14. CDR3 in DNA: TGCGCCAGCAGCCTACGACCCGGACAGGGTACCGACGAGCAGTACTTC. This encodes CASSLRPGQGTDEQYF.

This chain connects TRBV27 to TRBJ1-1; D not resolved. The CDR3 extends over 16 amino acids. V was clipped by 5 bases and J by 0 bases, with 16 bases between them. Germline CDR1 and CDR2: MNHEY and SMNVEV (reference sequence). CDR3 loop: CASSPPRGGMNTEAFF. The CDR3 bases are TGTGCCAGCAGTCCCCCGCGTGGAGGGATGAACACTGAAGCTTTCTTT.

V gene TRBV29-1 combines with J gene TRBJ1-5, with D uncertain. From germline, CDR1 is SQVTM and CDR2 ANQGSEA. The germline V and J ends were trimmed by 4 bases and 0 bases, with 7 bases remaining between them. The CDR3 is 13 residues long. CDR3 in amino acids: CSVAVNSNQPQHF. CDR3 bases: TGCAGCGTTGCAGTAAATAGCAATCAGCCCCAGCATTTT. Complete variable domain (other parts from reference TRBV29-1 and TRBJ1-5): SAVISQKPSRDICQRGTSLTIQCQVDSQVTMMFWYRQQPGQSLTLIATANQGSEATYESGFVIDKFPISRPNLTFSTLTVSNMSPEDSSIYLCSVAVNSNQPQHFGDGTRLSIL.

The V gene is TRBV19, the J gene TRBJ1-6, with TRBD1 as a possible D gene (6 bases). V was trimmed by 3 bases and J by 9 bases, leaving 18 bases between them. Germline assignment: CDR1 LNHDA and CDR2 SQIVND (reference sequence). The CDR3 covers 16 residues. CDR3 loop: CASSMELDSLGSPLHF. The CDR3 region has the DNA TGTGCCAGTAGTATGGAATTGGACAGCCTCGGTTCACCCCTCCACTTT. Looking up the rest from reference TRBV19 and TRBJ1-6 gives the full variable domain: DGGITQSPKYLFRKEGQNVTLSCEQNLNHDAMYWYRQDPGQGLRLIYYSQIVNDFQKGDIAEGYSVSREKKESFPLTVTSAQKNPTAFYLCASSMELDSLGSPLHFGNGTRLTVT.

V gene TRBV18 combines with J gene TRBJ1-5; D might be TRBD1 (6 bases). Trimming pared 3 bases from V and 6 bases from J, leaving 9 bases between. Germline CDR1 is KGHSH and CDR2 is LQKENI. This CDR3 contains 13 residues. The CDR3 here is CASSPLGGQPQHF. The CDR3 DNA sequence: TGTGCCAGCTCACCCTTAGGGGGTCAGCCCCAGCATTTT.

V gene TRBV5-1 combines with J gene TRBJ1-6, with a tentative D call TRBD1 (5 bases). CDR1 is SGHRS, CDR2 YFSETQ, per germline. The CDR3 runs 15 residues. Between the trimmed V and J ends, which lost 4 bases and 5 bases, there was a span of 13 bases. CDR3 sequence reads: CASSPRPQDNSPLHF. For the CDR3, the DNA is TGCGCCAGCAGCCCCCGTCCACAGGATAATTCACCCCTCCACTTT.

This sequence joins TRBV5-1 and TRBJ2-7; 9 bases are a match to TRBD2. The CDR3 has 14 residues. From germline, CDR1 is SGHRS and CDR2 YFSETQ. V shed 4 bases and J 2 bases; nucleotides not matched to a gene: 4. The chain's CDR3 is CASSNRGGAYEQYF. In DNA, the CDR3 is TGCGCCAGCAGCAACCGCGGGGGGGCCTACGAGCAGTACTTC.

The chain links TRBV30 to TRBJ1-3; 8 nucleotides align to TRBD1. The CDR3 length is 14 residues. Trimming cost V 5 bases and J 4 bases; bases outside gene matches: 7. Germline assignment: CDR1 GTSNPN and CDR2 SVGIG (reference sequence). The CDR3 DNA is TGTGCCTGGGGGGGGACAGGCGACGGAAACACCATATATTTT. It yields the protein CAWGGTGDGNTIYF.

This chain joins TRBV19 and TRBJ1-5; D is possibly TRBD1 (5 bases). V lost 7 bases and J lost 1, with 14 bases in between. Germline values: CDR1 LNHDA, CDR2 SQIVND (reference sequence). The CDR3 is 15 residues long. Here the CDR3 reads CASTNGGFSNQPQHF. Written as DNA, the CDR3 is TGTGCCAGTACCAATGGGGGGTTCAGCAATCAGCCCCAGCATTTT.

The rearrangement joins TRBV5-1 to TRBJ1-3, with D possibly TRBD1 on 6 matching bases. The V gene's germline CDR1 is SGHRS and CDR2 YFSETQ. This CDR3 is 14 amino acids long. V lost 4 bases to trimming and J lost 8 bases, with 16 bases between them. The CDR3 DNA is TGCGCCAGCAGCCCCTCTACCGGGGGGCACACCATATATTTT. It encodes CASSPSTGGHTIYF.

The genes are TRBV19 and TRBJ1-5; maybe TRBD1 (5 bases). The V and J ends lost 5 bases and 1 base respectively, with 12 bases between them. This CDR3 has 15 residues. Germline V gene sequence: CDR1 LNHDA, CDR2 SQIVND (reference sequence). The CDR3 is CASSLQGGSNQPQHF. CDR3 coding DNA: TGTGCCAGTAGTCTGCAGGGTGGGAGCAATCAGCCCCAGCATTTT. Combining the CDR3 with reference TRBV19 and TRBJ1-5 gives the whole variable domain DGGITQSPKYLFRKEGQNVTLSCEQNLNHDAMYWYRQDPGQGLRLIYYSQIVNDFQKGDIAEGYSVSREKKESFPLTVTSAQKNPTAFYLCASSLQGGSNQPQHFGDGTRLSIL.

The chain links TRBV2 to TRBJ2-7, with no clear D. The CDR3 is 14 residues long. Per germline, CDR1 SNHLY and CDR2 FYNNEI. The V and J ends lost 6 bases and 3 bases respectively, with 15 bases between them. The CDR3 here is CASSSRGSFYEQYF. As DNA, the CDR3 is TGTGCCAGCAGCTCTAGAGGAAGTTTCTACGAGCAGTACTTC. The full variable domain, completed using reference TRBV2 and TRBJ2-7, is EPEVTQTPSHQVTQMGQEVILRCVPISNHLYFYWYRQILGQKVEFLVSFYNNEISEKSEIFDDQFSVERPDGSNFTLKIRSTKLEDSAMYFCASSSRGSFYEQYFGPGTRLTVT.

This clone came up a few times. The chain has TRBV10-3 and TRBJ2-7; D call uncertain. V was cut by 3 bases and J by 1 base, with 7 bases left in between. Germline V gives CDR1 ENHRY, CDR2 SYGVKD. The CDR3 length is 13 residues. The CDR3 sequence: CAISEIMSYEQYF. As DNA, the CDR3 is TGTGCCATCAGTGAAATAATGTCCTACGAGCAGTACTTC.

This chain joins TRBV11-1 and TRBJ2-7, with unresolved D. CDR3 length: 13 amino acids. Looked up from germline, CDR1 is SGHAT and CDR2 is FQDESV (reference sequence). V lost 3 bases, J lost 0 bases, and 6 bases lay in between. The CDR3 loop reads CASSFGSSYEQYF. In DNA, the CDR3 is TGTGCCAGCAGCTTCGGGTCCTCCTACGAGCAGTACTTC.

The J gene is TRBJ2-7, the V gene TRBV5-4; 13 bases are a match to TRBD2. J lost 1 base, V lost 6 bases, and 7 bases had no gene match. Germline loops: CDR1 SGHNT, CDR2 YYREEE (reference sequence). The CDR3 sequence is 16 residues long. In DNA form, the CDR3 reads TGTGCCAGCACCACAGGACTAGCGGGGGCTTCCTACGAGCAGTACTTC. The encoded protein is CASTTGLAGASYEQYF.

V is TRBV5-1 and J is TRBJ2-7; D may be TRBD2 (6 bases). The ends were cut back, 4 bases at V and 3 bases at J, with 14 bases in the middle. The CDR3 loop spans 14 amino acids. CDR1 is SGHRS and CDR2 is YFSETQ in the germline V gene. This CDR3 is CASSQGLNVYEQYF. The DNA of the CDR3 is TGCGCCAGCAGCCAGGGACTGAATGTCTACGAGCAGTACTTC.

The chain recombines TRBV2 with TRBJ1-4; 8 nucleotides match TRBD1. The CDR3 length is 14 residues. Unmatched junction bases numbered 5, after V lost 6 bases and J lost 5 bases. The V gene's germline CDR1 is SNHLY and CDR2 FYNNEI. The CDR3 protein is CASSWDRQNEKLFF. CDR3 bases: TGTGCCAGCAGCTGGGACAGGCAAAATGAAAAACTGTTTTTT.

The rearrangement links TRBV12-3 or TRBV12-4 to TRBJ1-5; D perhaps matches TRBD1 (5 bases). Between the trimmed V and J ends, which lost 8 bases and 2 bases, there was a span of 7 bases. This CDR3 contains 12 residues. The CDR3 sequence: CASRQRNQPQHF. The CDR3 DNA reads TGTGCCAGCCGACAGCGCAATCAGCCCCAGCATTTT.

The chain has TRBV2 and TRBJ2-4; possible D gene TRBD2, 5 bases. Germline CDR1 SNHLY, CDR2 FYNNEI. Trimming removed 8 bases at V and 2 bases at J, with 16 bases between. The CDR3 covers 15 residues. CDR3: CASRLRLLSKNIQYF. For the CDR3, the DNA is TGTGCCAGCCGCCTTCGACTACTCTCCAAAAACATTCAGTACTTC.

The chain combines TRBV27 with TRBJ2-3; TRBD2 agrees at 13 bases. V dropped 8 bases and J dropped 10; count of bases not matched to a gene: 12. Germline V CDR1 and CDR2: MNHEY, SMNVEV (reference sequence). This CDR3 has 15 residues. In DNA, the CDR3 is TGTGCCAGCTCCCCGTCCGGGACTAGCGGGAATCCGCAGTATTTT. It codes for CASSPSGTSGNPQYF.

For this clone: Other DNA sequences of this sample code for an identical CDR3. This sequence joins TRBV19 and TRBJ2-2, with 10 bases fitting TRBD2. The germline CDR1 and CDR2 sequences are LNHDA and SQIVND (reference sequence). CDR3 size: 14 residues. The V gene end was trimmed by 9 bases and the J gene end by 1 base; junction bases not matched to a gene: 2. The CDR3 DNA is TGTGCCAGCAGGACTAGCGGGAACACCGGGGAGCTGTTTTTT. The encoded protein is CASRTSGNTGELFF.

This chain uses TRBV11-3 with TRBJ2-5, with TRBD1 matching 8 bases. CDR1 and CDR2 (germline): SGHNT, YENEEA. The CDR3 loop spans 14 amino acids. J lost 7 bases, V lost 4 bases, and 8 bases had no gene match. The CDR3 bases are TGTGCCAGCAGCTCAGGGGGCGGGCTCGGGACCCAGTACTTC. Translation: CASSSGGGLGTQYF.